Each of the 21 T cell receptor beta chains below was sequenced from the same sample in a study of graft-versus-host responses after intestinal transplantation. Their specific antigens are unknown. The data were produced by immunoSEQ multiplex PCR, yet TCRdb's version contains in-frame clones alone and is incomplete. The sample has about 110,000 clones, approximately 90% seen once. Material: unstimulated CD4+ T cells sorted from spleen or lymph node cells, obtained before transplant. These receptors were collected from a human donor who was the organ donor for an intestinal transplant.

This clone was seen only once. This rearrangement joins TRBV18 to TRBJ2-5; the match to TRBD1 covers 7 bases. Germline lookup yields CDR1 KGHSH and CDR2 LQKENI. J gave up 3 bases and V 6 bases, and 7 bases lay outside the gene matches. CDR3 length: 14 amino acids. This CDR3 is CASSPLGGKETQYF. CDR3 DNA sequence: TGTGCCAGCTCCCCCTTAGGGGGCAAAGAGACCCAGTACTTC.

The V and J genes are TRBV5-1 and TRBJ2-5; 7 bases are shared with TRBD1. Germline V lookup: CDR1 SGHRS, CDR2 YFSETQ. The CDR3 consists of 15 residues. V gave up 2 bases and J gave up 7 bases; unmatched junction bases: 11. The CDR3 coding sequence is TGCGCCAGCAGCTTTGAGGGCTGGGCAGGGGGGACCCAGTACTTC. Translated: CASSFEGWAGGTQYF.

V usage is TRBV5-1 and J usage is TRBJ2-7; TRBD1 aligns across 8 bases. This CDR3 spans 14 amino acids. The trim removed 9 bases at V and 1 base at J, leaving 9 bases unmatched. Per the germline V gene, CDR1 is SGHRS and CDR2 is YFSETQ. The CDR3 nucleotides are TGCGCCACCTCTAGACAGGGGAATTCCTACGAGCAGTACTTC. Amino acids: CATSRQGNSYEQYF.

This chain links TRBV27 with TRBJ2-7, with a tentative D call TRBD2 (5 bases). The V and J ends lost 2 bases and 6 bases respectively, with 11 bases between them. The V gene's germline CDR1 is MNHEY and CDR2 SMNVEV (reference sequence). The CDR3 covers 13 residues. CDR3 protein: CASSLRFRGEQYF. The CDR3 DNA is TGTGCCAGCAGTTTAAGGTTCCGGGGCGAGCAGTACTTC.

The chain uses TRBV6-5 and TRBJ1-5, with a possible D match to TRBD1 (6 bases). V lost 5 bases and J 6 bases, leaving 11 bases between the germline ends. The CDR3 runs to 13 residues. Germline CDR1 reads MNHEY; CDR2 reads SVGAGI. This chain's CDR3 is CASSEMGAQPQHF. CDR3 in DNA: TGTGCCAGCAGTGAAATGGGGGCTCAGCCCCAGCATTTT.

This clone has a handful of counts. The chain couples TRBV7-9 to TRBJ1-2; 9 bases line up with TRBD1. Germline trimming cut 2 bases from V and 0 bases from J; bases unmatched to any gene: 13. CDR1 is SEHNR, CDR2 FQNEAQ, per germline (reference sequence). This CDR3 has 19 amino acids. This chain's CDR3 is CASSLLVSDRGTTNYGYTF. In DNA, the CDR3 is TGTGCCAGCAGCTTATTGGTCTCGGACAGGGGCACAACTAACTATGGCTACACCTTC. The full variable domain, with the rest looked up from reference TRBV7-9 and TRBJ1-2, is DTGVSQNPRHKITKRGQNVTFRCDPISEHNRLYWYRQTLGQGPEFLTYFQNEAQLEKSRLLSDRFSAERPKGSFSTLEIQRTEQGDSAMYLCASSLLVSDRGTTNYGYTFGSGTRLTVV.

The table lists this clone with a few counts. The chain employs TRBV4-1 and TRBJ2-4; D gene ambiguous. V was pared by 1 base and J by 5 bases, with 15 bases between. Germline V gene data show CDR1 as MGHRA and CDR2 as YSYEKL. The CDR3 runs to 16 residues. CDR3 region: CASSQVLTLSQNIQYF. The CDR3 coding sequence is TGCGCCAGCAGCCAAGTCTTAACCCTTAGCCAAAACATTCAGTACTTC.

This clone was seen only a few times. The rearrangement uses TRBV7-2 and TRBJ1-5; D is uncertain. Germline values: CDR1 SGHTA, CDR2 FQGNSA. The CDR3 length is 14 residues. Between the trimmed V and J ends, which lost 2 bases and 4 bases, there was a span of 9 bases. Written as DNA, the CDR3 is TGTGCCAGCAGCTTAAGGCACGGGAATCAGCCCCAGCATTTT. Translation: CASSLRHGNQPQHF.

The chain joins TRBV6-1 to TRBJ1-5; D not certain. CDR1 and CDR2 from the germline V gene are MNHNS and SASEGT. V lost 4 bases, J lost 2 bases, and 6 bases lay in between. The CDR3 sequence is 13 residues long. Here the CDR3 reads CASSGWRNQPQHF. For the CDR3, the DNA is TGTGCCAGCAGTGGTTGGCGCAATCAGCCCCAGCATTTT.

This clone was detected once. J is TRBJ1-4 and V is TRBV27; D unclear. Trimming cost V 6 bases and J 2 bases, with 10 bases left between them. The CDR3 runs to 14 residues. Germline loops: CDR1 MNHEY, CDR2 SMNVEV (reference sequence). The CDR3 DNA follows: TGTGCCAGCAGAAACCTTGGGACTAATGAAAAACTGTTTTTT. Protein product: CASRNLGTNEKLFF.

This clone came up a few times. The junction shows a germline mismatch at one end, possibly a read error. The CDR3 here is CRVGGGQGAYNEQFF. In DNA, the CDR3 is TGCCGCGTTGGGGGGGGACAGGGGGCCTACAATGAGCAGTTCTTC. The chain has TRBV29-1 and TRBJ2-1; 11 bases are a match to TRBD1. The CDR3 runs to 15 residues. Germline CDR1 and CDR2: SQVTM and ANQGSEA.

This clone has just a few counts. The chain employs TRBV7-9 and TRBJ1-4; D call uncertain. CDR3 length equals 13 residues. Germline CDR1 is SEHNR and CDR2 is FQNEAQ (reference sequence). V was shortened by 3 bases and J by 11 bases, with 13 bases between the two germline ends. The CDR3 DNA sequence: TGTGCCAGCAGCTTGTCAACATTAGCTAAACTGTTTTTT. It translates to CASSLSTLAKLFF.

This chain uses TRBV9 with TRBJ1-2, with TRBD1 as a possible D gene (5 bases). Looked up from germline, CDR1 is SGDLS and CDR2 is YYNGEE. V gave up 4 bases and J gave up 1 base, with 17 bases separating them. This CDR3 comprises 16 residues. CDR3 bases: TGTGCCAGCAGCCTGTCGACGGGGCGGGTTAACTATGGCTACACCTTC. This sequence encodes CASSLSTGRVNYGYTF.

This clone occurred a few times. The gene calls are TRBV7-2 and TRBJ2-1; no reliable D call. The CDR3 has 13 residues. Germline V gene data show CDR1 as SGHTA and CDR2 as FQGNSA. Trimming took off 0 bases at V and 5 bases at J, with 5 bases between the two ends. The DNA for the CDR3 is TGTGCCAGCAGCTTAGCCTACAACAATGAGCAGTTCTTC. Amino acid sequence: CASSLAYNNEQFF.

The J gene is TRBJ2-7, the V gene TRBV28, with TRBD1 identical over 7 bases. The germline gives CDR1 MDHEN, CDR2 SYDVKM. The V gene end was trimmed by 6 bases and the J gene end by 4 bases; junction bases not matched to a gene: 6. CDR3 length: 13 amino acids. CDR3 amino acids: CASSTSTGYEQYF. DNA for the CDR3: TGTGCCAGCAGCACCTCGACAGGGTACGAGCAGTACTTC.

The chain has TRBV2 and TRBJ1-1; D ambiguous. Between the trimmed V and J ends, which lost 3 bases and 6 bases, there was a span of 20 bases. Germline CDR1 reads SNHLY; CDR2 reads FYNNEI. This CDR3 has 16 amino acids. For the CDR3, the DNA is TGTGCCAGCAGTGAGTGGGAGGATGGGCTAACCTCTGAAGCTTTCTTT. Translation gives CASSEWEDGLTSEAFF.

This clone was found once. At one of its ends the junction is not consistent with the germline gene, which may arise from a read error. This rearrangement joins TRBV18 to TRBJ2-1, with 9 bases lining up with TRBD2. CDR3 length equals 17 residues. The germline gives CDR1 KGHSH, CDR2 LQKENI. CDR3 in amino acids: CASSPLKSGTSPNEQFF. Written as DNA, the CDR3 is TGTGCCAGCTCGCCACTCAAATCCGGGACTAGCCCCAATGAGCAGTTCTTC.

The gene calls are TRBV5-1 and TRBJ2-5; 10 bases map to TRBD1. Trimming removed 4 bases from V and 5 bases from J; junction bases left unmatched: 11. The CDR3 is 16 residues long. Germline V gene data show CDR1 as SGHRS and CDR2 as YFSETQ. The chain's CDR3 is CASSRRGQGTWETQYF. The CDR3 coding sequence is TGCGCCAGCAGCCGCAGGGGACAGGGGACGTGGGAGACCCAGTACTTC.

The chain couples TRBV15 to TRBJ2-1, with 15 bases fitting TRBD2. The CDR3 totals 16 residues. Germline V gene data show CDR1 as LNHNV and CDR2 as YYDKDF (reference sequence). The V segment lost 3 bases and the J segment 10 bases; nucleotides outside the gene matches: 7. CDR3 DNA: TGTGCCACCAGCAGTCCTCGGACTAGCGGGAGGGGCGAGCAGTTCTTC. Its protein is CATSSPRTSGRGEQFF.

The chain carries TRBV4-1 and TRBJ2-2, with D perhaps TRBD2 (5 bases). The germline V and J ends were trimmed by 1 base and 0 bases, with 9 bases remaining between them. Germline CDR1 MGHRA, CDR2 YSYEKL. This CDR3 has 16 amino acids. The CDR3 DNA sequence: TGCGCCAGCAGCCAAGTCGCCGGGACGAACACCGGGGAGCTGTTTTTT. This translates into CASSQVAGTNTGELFF.

The V gene is TRBV30, the J gene TRBJ2-2, with D uncertain. Germline V gives CDR1 GTSNPN, CDR2 SVGIG (reference sequence). The ends were cut back, 0 bases at V and 9 bases at J, with 11 bases in the middle. The length of the CDR3 is 13 residues. CDR3 residues: CAWSVAPVRELFF. The CDR3 region has the DNA TGTGCCTGGAGTGTAGCTCCCGTGCGGGAGCTGTTTTTT.